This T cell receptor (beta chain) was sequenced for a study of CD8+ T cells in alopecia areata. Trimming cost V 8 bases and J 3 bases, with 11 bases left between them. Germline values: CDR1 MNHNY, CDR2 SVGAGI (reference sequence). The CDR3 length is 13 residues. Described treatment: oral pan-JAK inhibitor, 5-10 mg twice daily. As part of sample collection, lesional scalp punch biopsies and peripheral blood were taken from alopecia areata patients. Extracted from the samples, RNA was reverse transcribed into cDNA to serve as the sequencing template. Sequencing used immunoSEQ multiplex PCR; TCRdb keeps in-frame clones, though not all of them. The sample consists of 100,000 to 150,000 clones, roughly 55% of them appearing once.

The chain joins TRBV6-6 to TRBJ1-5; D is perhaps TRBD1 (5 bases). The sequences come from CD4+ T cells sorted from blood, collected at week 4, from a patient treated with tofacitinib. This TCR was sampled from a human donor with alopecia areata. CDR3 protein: CASRDGHNQPQHF. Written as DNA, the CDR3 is TGTGCCAGCCGGGACGGCCACAATCAGCCCCAGCATTTT.